This entry describes one T cell receptor (beta chain). This sample was taken from a study of blood T cells in healthy people across ages. Combining a sample-barcoded 5' primer with a J-beta primer mix, a second PCR ran for roughly 6 to 12 cycles. Each CDR3 protein gets one entry after TCRdb re-called the 5' RACE reads with MiXCR. The sample gives some 370,000 distinct CDR3 sequences, roughly half of which show up once; under 60% is in the top ten. Looked up from germline, CDR1 is DFQATT and CDR2 is SNEGSKA (reference sequence). V lost 7 bases and J lost 4; bases outside the gene matches: 13. The CDR3 runs to 18 residues.

The sequence derives from a man in his sixties in good health. The chain combines TRBV20-1 with TRBJ2-1; 16 nucleotides match TRBD2. Material: blood. The CDR3 bases are TGCAGTGTCGCGGGACTAGCGGGGGGGCAAGCGGGTTACAATGAGCAGTTCTTC. This sequence encodes CSVAGLAGGQAGYNEQFF.